The 32 T cell receptor beta chains below all came from one sample that was sequenced in a study of T-cell memory formation after mild COVID-19 (dated by TCRdb to the early 2020s). Libraries were constructed by 5' RACE. The run used an Illumina NovaSeq 6000. The public sequencing data were trimmed at Q25 with fastp and processed into clonotypes with MiXCR by TCRdb, which kept only in-frame beta chains. Identical CDR3 proteins give one entry, which carries the most common genes and DNA. The sample table lists hundreds of thousands of distinct CDR3 sequences, more than 20% of them with a count of one. 7.5% to 10% of the sample lies in the top ten. The sequenced material came from PBMCs or a T cell subset sorted from them (not recorded which). The receptors come from an adult woman who had mild COVID-19 (a few samples of this study predate the infection). The sample titles of this study are shuffled in the database, so cell type and time point are left out; the donor was told from shared clones.

The V and J genes are TRBV28 and TRBJ2-2, with no clear D. CDR1 and CDR2 (germline): MDHEN, SYDVKM. V dropped 2 bases and J dropped 0 bases, with 16 bases sitting between them. There are 18 residues in the CDR3. Here the CDR3 reads CASSLAAVLAANTGELFF. CDR3 nucleotide sequence: TGTGCCAGCAGTTTAGCGGCGGTTTTAGCCGCGAACACCGGGGAGCTGTTTTTT.

This clonotype turned up a few times. V and J are TRBV7-9 and TRBJ1-5; D unresolved. The CDR3 has 17 amino acids. Per germline, CDR1 SEHNR and CDR2 FQNEAQ (reference sequence). V lost 0 bases, J lost 11 bases, and 23 bases lay in between. This chain's CDR3 is CASSLAPSLGYDPAQHF. In nucleotides, the CDR3 is TGTGCCAGCAGCTTAGCCCCCTCTTTAGGGTACGATCCAGCCCAGCATTTT.

This clonotype was observed at least ten times. The rearrangement uses TRBV5-4 and TRBJ1-1; 9 bases are shared with TRBD1. The germline CDR1 and CDR2 sequences are SGHNT and YYREEE (reference sequence). The CDR3 consists of 13 residues. The J segment lost 6 bases and the V segment lost 4 bases, leaving 4 bases of the junction unmatched. The chain's CDR3 is CASSRTGVAEAFF. In DNA form, the CDR3 reads TGTGCCAGCAGCAGGACAGGGGTGGCTGAAGCTTTCTTT.

The table lists this clonotype with a few counts. The chain employs TRBV15 and TRBJ1-2; weak D call: TRBD1 (5 bases). Germline-derived CDR1 and CDR2 are LNHNV and YYDKDF (reference sequence). The CDR3 sequence is 13 residues long. V dropped 8 bases and J dropped 2 bases, with 12 bases sitting between them. CDR3 loop: CATREQANYGYTF. In DNA, the CDR3 is TGTGCCACCCGAGAACAGGCGAACTATGGCTACACCTTC.

The CDR3: CASSSGPGNTIYF. In DNA form, the CDR3 reads TGTGCCAGCAGCTCTGGGCCTGGAAACACCATATATTTT. V and J are TRBV7-9 and TRBJ1-3; D ambiguous. V was cut by 4 bases and J by 2 bases, with 6 bases left in between. Per germline, CDR1 SEHNR and CDR2 FQNEAQ (reference sequence). CDR3 length equals 13 residues.

This clonotype was seen only a few times. The CDR3 spells CATSDPRSTDTQYF. DNA for the CDR3: TGTGCCACCAGTGATCCCAGAAGCACAGATACGCAGTATTTT. This chain uses TRBV24-1 with TRBJ2-3; D is uncertain. Germline CDR1 KGHDR, CDR2 SFDVKD. This CDR3 comprises 14 residues. Trimming took 3 bases from V and 0 from J, leaving 6 bases between them.

The J gene is TRBJ2-7, the V gene TRBV9, with D tentatively TRBD1 (6 bases). Germline CDR1 reads SGDLS; CDR2 reads YYNGEE. This CDR3 has 14 amino acids. V was cut by 2 bases and J by 0 bases, with 9 bases left in between. CDR3: CASSVRQDSYEQYF. In DNA form, the CDR3 reads TGTGCCAGCAGCGTTCGACAGGACTCCTACGAGCAGTACTTC. Full variable domain (outside the CDR3, taken from reference TRBV9 and TRBJ2-7): DSGVTQTPKHLITATGQRVTLRCSPRSGDLSVYWYQQSLDQGLQFLIQYYNGEERAKGNILERFSAQQFPDLHSELNLSSLELGDSALYFCASSVRQDSYEQYFGPGTRLTVT.

Comment on this clonotype: This may be a read error, as it is one base from a much larger clone. The V call is TRBV12-3 or TRBV12-4, the J call TRBJ2-1, with D unresolved. This CDR3 has 11 residues. The V and J ends lost 4 bases and 5 bases respectively, with 3 bases between them. The CDR3 DNA sequence: TGTGCCAGCAGTTCGAACAATGAGCAGTTCTTC. Amino acid sequence: CASSSNNEQFF.

Only a few counts were recorded for this clonotype. The chain carries TRBV19 and TRBJ2-7, with 8 bases that match TRBD2. Germline CDR1 and CDR2: LNHDA and SQIVND (reference sequence). This CDR3 is 13 amino acids long. Losses at the gene ends were 6 bases for V and 5 bases for J; bases not matched to a gene: 6. CDR3 coding DNA: TGTGCCAGTAGCTACCAGCGGGGGAACGAGCAGTACTTC. This gives the protein CASSYQRGNEQYF.

This clonotype showed up just a few times. This chain links TRBV7-2 with TRBJ2-5; D gene uncertain. The CDR3 covers 13 residues. V dropped 2 bases and J dropped 2 bases, with 6 bases sitting between them. CDR1 is SGHTA, CDR2 FQGNSA, per germline. The CDR3, as DNA: TGTGCCAGCAGCTTAAAACCACAAGAGACCCAGTACTTC. Its protein is CASSLKPQETQYF.

This clonotype was found a few times. The chain combines TRBV5-6 with TRBJ2-7, with TRBD1 matching over 11 bases. The CDR3 has 15 amino acids. Germline CDR1 is SGHDT and CDR2 is YYEEEE. V lost 4 bases to trimming and J lost 6 bases; unmatched junction nucleotides: 9. CDR3 in amino acids: CASSLGRTGGSEQYF. The CDR3 DNA follows: TGTGCCAGCAGCCTGGGCAGGACAGGGGGCTCCGAGCAGTACTTC.

Turning to this clonotype: One junction end disagrees with the germline gene, perhaps due to a read error. The genes are TRBV7-7 and TRBJ2-2; a possible D gene is TRBD1 (5 bases). The CDR3 extends over 17 amino acids. Germline V gene lookup returns CDR1 SSHAT and CDR2 FNYEAQ (reference sequence). The CDR3 DNA reads TGTGCTAGCAGCCGAGTCGAGGTGGGAACAGGCACCGGGGAGCTGTTTTTT. It codes for CASSRVEVGTGTGELFF.

The J gene is TRBJ2-3, the V gene TRBV29-1; D assignment may be TRBD1 or TRBD2 (6 bases each). Germline loops: CDR1 SQVTM, CDR2 ANQGSEA. The CDR3 extends over 16 amino acids. Between the trimmed V and J ends, which lost 5 bases and 0 bases, there was a span of 18 bases. The CDR3: CSVWGAPTPSTDTQYF. The DNA of the CDR3 is TGCAGCGTTTGGGGGGCCCCAACTCCTAGCACAGATACGCAGTATTTT.

This clonotype was seen a few times. The chain uses TRBV7-6 and TRBJ2-5, with 11 bases that match TRBD2. The CDR3 loop spans 16 amino acids. Germline lookup yields CDR1 SGHVS and CDR2 FNYEAQ. V lost 4 bases, J lost 0 bases, and 4 bases stayed unmatched. The CDR3 loop is CASSSLAGGNQETQYF. CDR3 nucleotides: TGTGCCAGCAGCTCTCTAGCGGGGGGTAACCAAGAGACCCAGTACTTC.

This sequence joins TRBV12-3 or TRBV12-4 and TRBJ1-2; 8 bases fit TRBD1. After removal of 8 bases from V and 4 bases from J, the junction contained 6 bases not matched to a gene. The CDR3 has 13 amino acids. The CDR3 protein is CASALTGGYGYTF. CDR3 in DNA: TGTGCCAGCGCCCTAACAGGGGGCTATGGCTACACCTTC.

The V gene is TRBV25-1, the J gene TRBJ1-1; D unclear. Germline V gives CDR1 MGHDK, CDR2 SYGVNS. V was pared by 5 bases and J by 5 bases, with 15 bases between. There are 14 residues in the CDR3. CDR3 residues: CASSPSLRRTEAFF. The CDR3 DNA reads as TGTGCCAGCAGTCCCTCCCTGAGAAGGACTGAAGCTTTCTTT.

The rearrangement links TRBV12-3 or TRBV12-4 to TRBJ2-7, with 12 bases that match TRBD1. V dropped 8 bases and J dropped 6; count of bases not matched to a gene: 8. The CDR3 contains 14 residues. Here the CDR3 reads CASALGQGAPEQYF. Written as DNA, the CDR3 is TGTGCCAGCGCCCTGGGACAGGGGGCGCCCGAGCAGTACTTC.

This clonotype was counted only a few times. This rearrangement joins TRBV12-3 or TRBV12-4 to TRBJ2-3; tentatively, D is TRBD2 (6 bases). Trimming left V 10 bases short and J 0 bases short, with 20 bases between. CDR3 size: 16 residues. CDR3 sequence (DNA): TGTGCCATTACCAACATCCTTAGCGGAAGCACAGATACGCAGTATTTT. This codes for CAITNILSGSTDTQYF.

DNA of the CDR3: TGTGCCAGCAGCCAAGAACGGTATAATTCACCCCTCCACTTT. Protein sequence: CASSQERYNSPLHF. The chain has TRBV4-2 and TRBJ1-6; D is uncertain. Trimming took off 0 bases at V and 4 bases at J, with 4 bases between the two ends. CDR1 is LGHNA and CDR2 is YNFKEQ in the germline V gene. CDR3 length: 14 residues.

The rearrangement links TRBV10-3 to TRBJ2-7; D is perhaps TRBD2 (6 bases). This CDR3 is 16 amino acids long. Trimming removed 4 bases at V and 0 bases at J, with 16 bases between. The germline CDR1 and CDR2 sequences are ENHRY and SYGVKD. CDR3 loop: CAISGERDSFSYEQYF. CDR3 nucleotides: TGTGCCATCAGTGGGGAAAGGGACTCCTTCTCCTACGAGCAGTACTTC.

For the CDR3, the DNA is TGTGCCAGCTCCTTCCGGGGAGGCGGGAGCGGAGGTGTTACGCAGTATTTT. Protein: CASSFRGGGSGGVTQYF. The V call is TRBV7-9, the J call TRBJ2-3, with TRBD2 matching over 7 bases. V lost 8 bases, J lost 8 bases, and 22 bases stayed unmatched. This CDR3 has 17 residues. CDR1 is SEHNR and CDR2 is FQNEAQ in the germline V gene (reference sequence).

J is TRBJ2-1 and V is TRBV7-3, with 9 bases identical to TRBD2. This CDR3 region has 21 residues. The V segment lost 0 bases and the J segment 4 bases; nucleotides outside the gene matches: 19. Per the germline V gene, CDR1 is SGHTA and CDR2 is FQGTGA. The CDR3 sequence: CASSLTASGARPGLQYNEQFF. The CDR3 nucleotides are TGTGCCAGCAGCTTAACGGCTAGCGGGGCCCGGCCTGGACTACAGTACAATGAGCAGTTCTTC. Combining the CDR3 with reference TRBV7-3 and TRBJ2-1 gives the whole variable domain GAGVSQTPSNKVTEKGKYVELRCDPISGHTALYWYRQSLGQGPEFLIYFQGTGAADDSGLPNDRFFAVRPEGSVSTLKIQRTERGDSAVYLCASSLTASGARPGLQYNEQFFGPGTRLTVL.

This clonotype was counted between two and nine times. The rearrangement joins TRBV12-3 or TRBV12-4 to TRBJ1-1, with D hard to call. The CDR3 extends over 12 amino acids. Trimming removed 7 bases at V and 5 bases at J, with 11 bases between. The CDR3 nucleotides are TGTGCCAGCACCTTTCTGGCAACTGAAGCTTTCTTT. Translation: CASTFLATEAFF.

This clonotype occurred a few times. The chain couples TRBV29-1 to TRBJ2-5; 7 nucleotides match TRBD2. The CDR3 has 16 residues. Losses at the gene ends were 0 bases for V and 5 bases for J; bases not matched to a gene: 12. Germline V gives CDR1 SQVTM, CDR2 ANQGSEA. As DNA, the CDR3 is TGCAGCGTTGAAGATCCGTGGCGGGAGATCGCGGAGACCCAGTACTTC. Protein sequence: CSVEDPWREIAETQYF.

The chain couples TRBV24-1 to TRBJ2-1; TRBD2 matches 8 bases. V gave up 3 bases and J gave up 0 bases; unmatched junction bases: 3. Germline V gene sequence: CDR1 KGHDR, CDR2 SFDVKD. The CDR3 extends over 16 amino acids. Here the CDR3 reads CATSDLSGNSYNEQFF. The CDR3 coding sequence is TGTGCCACCAGTGATCTTAGCGGGAACTCCTACAATGAGCAGTTCTTC.

The rearrangement links TRBV5-1 to TRBJ2-7, with D perhaps TRBD2 (6 bases). The CDR3 covers 16 residues. Per germline, CDR1 SGHRS and CDR2 YFSETQ. Trimming shortened V by 0 bases and J by 4 bases, and 17 bases separated the two germline ends. Here the CDR3 reads CASSLGPGLVEYEQYF. CDR3 DNA sequence: TGCGCCAGCAGCTTGGGGCCGGGACTGGTTGAGTACGAGCAGTACTTC. Based on the CDR3 plus reference TRBV5-1 and TRBJ2-7, the full variable domain is KAGVTQTPRYLIKTRGQQVTLSCSPISGHRSVSWYQQTPGQGLQFLFEYFSETQRNKGNFPGRFSGRQFSNSRSEMNVSTLELGDSALYLCASSLGPGLVEYEQYFGPGTRLTVT.

This CDR3 reads CASSLVFYEQYF. The CDR3 DNA sequence: TGTGCCAGCAGTTTAGTTTTTTACGAGCAGTACTTC. J is TRBJ2-7 and V is TRBV12-3 or TRBV12-4; no clear D. Trimming pared 1 base from V and 4 bases from J, leaving 5 bases between. The CDR3 contains 12 residues.

J is TRBJ1-5 and V is TRBV7-9; tentatively, D is TRBD1 (5 bases). V lost 10 bases and J 7 bases, leaving 14 bases between the germline ends. This CDR3 is 12 amino acids long. Germline lookup yields CDR1 SEHNR and CDR2 FQNEAQ (reference sequence). The CDR3 DNA reads TGTGCCACCGGGTGGGGCGAGCAGCCCCAGCATTTT. Its translation: CATGWGEQPQHF.

A few counts support this clonotype. This chain joins TRBV7-3 and TRBJ2-3; TRBD2 might be the D (6 bases). The V gene's germline CDR1 is SGHTA and CDR2 FQGTGA. The V end lost 5 bases, the J end lost 8 bases, and 14 bases lay between the germline ends. This CDR3 is 13 amino acids long. The CDR3 sequence is CASSHDGAGTQYF. As DNA, the CDR3 is TGTGCCAGCAGCCACGACGGAGCGGGTACGCAGTATTTT. The complete variable domain, with remaining parts taken from reference TRBV7-3 and TRBJ2-3, reads GAGVSQTPSNKVTEKGKYVELRCDPISGHTALYWYRQSLGQGPEFLIYFQGTGAADDSGLPNDRFFAVRPEGSVSTLKIQRTERGDSAVYLCASSHDGAGTQYFGPGTRLTVL.

This rearrangement joins TRBV19 to TRBJ1-5; D is unclear. V gave up 1 base and J gave up 5 bases, with 6 bases separating them. Germline values: CDR1 LNHDA, CDR2 SQIVND (reference sequence). This CDR3 contains 13 residues. The CDR3 reads CASSIGGDQPQHF. The DNA of the CDR3 is TGTGCCAGTAGTATAGGGGGAGATCAGCCCCAGCATTTT. Supplemented by reference TRBV19 and TRBJ1-5, the full variable domain reads DGGITQSPKYLFRKEGQNVTLSCEQNLNHDAMYWYRQDPGQGLRLIYYSQIVNDFQKGDIAEGYSVSREKKESFPLTVTSAQKNPTAFYLCASSIGGDQPQHFGDGTRLSIL.

The CDR3 protein is CASSLVRPRGNTEAFF. The DNA of the CDR3 is TGTGCCAGCAGCTTAGTCCGACCTCGGGGGAACACTGAAGCTTTCTTT. The chain recombines TRBV11-2 with TRBJ1-1, with D uncertain. The CDR3 is 16 amino acids. V was shortened by 1 base and J by 1 base, with 13 bases between the two germline ends. In germline, CDR1 is SGHAT, CDR2 FQNNGV.

This clonotype was observed a handful of times. The genes are TRBV7-9 and TRBJ2-7; D is unclear. In germline, CDR1 is SEHNR, CDR2 FQNEAQ (reference sequence). The CDR3 runs to 14 residues. Deletions cut 1 base from V and 2 bases from J, with 9 bases between. The chain's CDR3 is CASSLVGSTYEQYF. In DNA, the CDR3 is TGTGCCAGCAGCTTAGTGGGCAGTACCTACGAGCAGTACTTC.